This T cell receptor (beta chain) is drawn from a study of cytomegalovirus exposure and HLA in healthy donors. General study results and limits: Cytomegalovirus-associated status was assigned to fewer than 200 TCR beta chains. The HLA-A and HLA-B alleles of most subjects were reportedly predicted accurately from TCR beta sequences.

PCR employed 60 Vbeta and 13 Jbeta primers. Profiling relied on immunoSEQ multiplex PCR, and the TCRdb table lists in-frame clones only, not all of them. The sample lists 150,000 or so clones, 70% to 80% occurring once. The CDR3 runs to 13 residues. Germline V gene sequence: CDR1 MGHRA, CDR2 YSYEKL. V was trimmed by 1 base and J by 9 bases, leaving 12 bases between them. As concerns this clone: The target antigen is unknown.

This sequence originates from a man in his thirties or forties in good health and CMV-seropositive. Material: PBMCs. This chain links TRBV4-1 with TRBJ1-2; tentative D call: TRBD1 (5 bases). CDR3 sequence reads: CASSQVGADRYTF. CDR3 DNA: TGCGCCAGCAGCCAAGTTGGGGCTGATCGCTACACCTTC.